The 27 T cell receptor beta chains reported below all come from one sample, sequenced in a study of cytomegalovirus exposure and HLA in healthy donors. The PCR ran on 60 Vbeta and 13 Jbeta primers. The assay was immunoSEQ multiplex PCR, and TCRdb's table has in-frame clones only and misses some. This sample has about 150,000 clones, with roughly 82% found just once. The specimen was PBMCs. These TCRs come from a woman aged 45-65 years in good health and CMV-seropositive.

Concerning this clone: Mismatch with germline at one junction end may stem from a read error. The gene calls are TRBV7-9 and TRBJ2-7; maybe TRBD2 (6 bases). Germline CDR1 SEHNR, CDR2 FQNEAQ (reference sequence). This CDR3 region has 13 residues. The CDR3 nucleotides are TGTTCCAGCAGCTTTCCGGGACTCTACGAGCAGTACTTC. Translation gives CSSSFPGLYEQYF.

The V and J genes are TRBV15 and TRBJ1-6; D is unresolved. This CDR3 has 20 residues. V dropped 1 base and J dropped 0 bases, with 19 bases sitting between them. Germline-derived CDR1 and CDR2 are LNHNV and YYDKDF (reference sequence). CDR3 region: CATSRGTSSEGSSYNSPLHF. As DNA, the CDR3 is TGTGCCACCAGCAGAGGGACCTCGAGTGAGGGAAGCTCCTATAATTCACCCCTCCACTTT.

This sequence joins TRBV5-6 and TRBJ1-6; 8 positions agree with TRBD1. The CDR3 is 15 amino acids. Germline V gene data show CDR1 as SGHDT and CDR2 as YYEEEE. V was clipped by 7 bases and J by 7 bases; unmatched bases: 10. The DNA of the CDR3 is TGTGCCAGCGGCCGCCCAGGGGGCAACAATTCACCCCTCCACTTT. Protein: CASGRPGGNNSPLHF.

This chain links TRBV7-2 with TRBJ1-2, with D perhaps matching TRBD1 (5 bases). Per the germline V gene, CDR1 is SGHTA and CDR2 is FQGNSA. V gave up 4 bases and J gave up 4 bases, with 7 bases separating them. The CDR3 covers 12 residues. CDR3 residues: CASSSQGYGYTF. DNA of the CDR3: TGTGCCAGCAGCTCGCAGGGCTATGGCTACACCTTC.

The chain is built from TRBV5-4 and TRBJ1-1, with TRBD1 matching over 12 bases. From germline, CDR1 is SGHNT and CDR2 YYREEE (reference sequence). This CDR3 contains 17 residues. Trimming removed 4 bases from V and 1 base from J; junction bases left unmatched: 8. In DNA, the CDR3 is TGTGCCAGCAGCCAGGGACAGGGGGCGCGGGGGAACACTGAAGCTTTCTTT. It codes for CASSQGQGARGNTEAFF.

The rearrangement joins TRBV5-4 to TRBJ2-3; 9 nucleotides agree with TRBD2. V trimming: 3 bases; J trimming: 2 bases; junction bases outside the gene matches: 10. Germline lookup yields CDR1 SGHNT and CDR2 YYREEE (reference sequence). The CDR3 extends over 17 amino acids. The CDR3 loop reads CASSSRERGGATDTQYF. DNA for the CDR3: TGTGCCAGCAGCTCTAGAGAGCGCGGGGGGGCCACAGATACGCAGTATTTT.

This chain links TRBV7-2 with TRBJ1-2; D unclear. The germline CDR1 and CDR2 sequences are SGHTA and FQGNSA. Trimming removed 5 bases from V and 5 bases from J, with 12 bases in between. The CDR3 has 13 residues. CDR3 bases: TGTGCCAGCAGCCAACAGATACGGTATGGCTACACCTTC. This codes for CASSQQIRYGYTF.

The chain recombines TRBV6-5 with TRBJ2-7, with D perhaps matching TRBD1 (6 bases). Trimming took 2 bases from V and 0 from J, leaving 11 bases between them. CDR3 size: 15 residues. CDR1 MNHEY and CDR2 SVGAGI come from the germline V gene. Here the CDR3 reads CASSYGRTDSYEQYF. CDR3 bases: TGTGCCAGCAGTTACGGTAGGACAGACTCCTACGAGCAGTACTTC.

The chain is built from TRBV5-4 and TRBJ2-7; TRBD2 might be the D (6 bases). CDR1 is SGHNT, CDR2 YYREEE, per germline (reference sequence). The V end was cut by 2 bases, the J end by 3 bases, with 15 bases between. The CDR3 runs 15 residues. CDR3 nucleotides: TGTGCCAGCAGCTTCCGGGACTCCAGATACTACGAGCAGTACTTC. Translating it yields CASSFRDSRYYEQYF.

In this sample, this clone turned up once. J is TRBJ1-6 and V is TRBV7-2; a weak D match, TRBD1 (6 bases). The CDR3 contains 17 residues. V shed 4 bases and J shed 0 bases, with 13 bases lying between them. Germline CDR1 reads SGHTA; CDR2 reads FQGNSA. In DNA form, the CDR3 reads TGTGCCAGCAGCTATACAGGGATGAGCTCCTATAATTCACCCCTCCACTTT. It codes for CASSYTGMSSYNSPLHF.

The V call is TRBV7-6, the J call TRBJ2-7; 7 nucleotides agree with TRBD1. Trimming at V came to 5 bases and at J to 2 bases, leaving 6 bases not matched to a gene. The CDR3 loop spans 14 amino acids. In germline, CDR1 is SGHVS, CDR2 FNYEAQ. CDR3 protein: CASSSRTGPYEQYF. In DNA, the CDR3 is TGTGCCAGCAGCAGCAGGACAGGCCCCTACGAGCAGTACTTC.

This chain links TRBV25-1 with TRBJ1-2; D is uncertain. Trimming stripped 4 bases from V and 9 bases from J, with 9 bases between. The CDR3 is 11 residues long. Germline-derived CDR1 and CDR2 are MGHDK and SYGVNS. CDR3 loop: CASSVSGSYTF. In DNA, the CDR3 is TGTGCCAGCAGTGTTTCGGGGAGCTACACCTTC.

This rearrangement joins TRBV5-1 to TRBJ2-3; 11 bases align to TRBD2. The CDR3 contains 15 residues. From germline, CDR1 is SGHRS and CDR2 YFSETQ. V lost 4 bases to trimming and J lost 2 bases; unmatched junction nucleotides: 3. The CDR3 region is CASSLTSGITDTQYF. In DNA form, the CDR3 reads TGCGCCAGCAGCCTGACTAGCGGGATCACAGATACGCAGTATTTT. Full variable domain (outside the CDR3, taken from reference TRBV5-1 and TRBJ2-3): KAGVTQTPRYLIKTRGQQVTLSCSPISGHRSVSWYQQTPGQGLQFLFEYFSETQRNKGNFPGRFSGRQFSNSRSEMNVSTLELGDSALYLCASSLTSGITDTQYFGPGTRLTVL.

This chain uses TRBV6-1 with TRBJ2-7; TRBD2 matches at 7 bases. CDR1 MNHNS and CDR2 SASEGT come from the germline V gene. Unmatched junction bases numbered 4, after V lost 2 bases and J lost 0 bases. The CDR3 runs to 15 residues. CDR3 nucleotides: TGTGCCAGCAGTGAAATAGCGGGTTACTCCTACGAGCAGTACTTC. It encodes CASSEIAGYSYEQYF.

The count of this clone is one. V gene TRBV27 combines with J gene TRBJ2-1; 11 positions match TRBD2. The V gene end was trimmed by 5 bases and the J gene end by 3 bases; junction bases not matched to a gene: 12. CDR3 size: 18 residues. The germline V gene has CDR1 MNHEY and CDR2 SMNVEV (reference sequence). The CDR3 sequence: CASSPGEVLAGVYNEQFF. In nucleotides, the CDR3 is TGTGCCAGCAGTCCCGGGGAGGTACTAGCGGGGGTCTACAATGAGCAGTTCTTC.

The CDR3 nucleotides are TGTGCCAGCAGTTACTCACCTAGCGCCTACGAGCAGTACTTC. This codes for CASSYSPSAYEQYF. The chain combines TRBV6-5 with TRBJ2-7, with D perhaps matching TRBD2 (6 bases). The CDR3 contains 14 residues. The V and J ends lost 0 bases and 2 bases respectively, with 8 bases between them. Germline values: CDR1 MNHEY, CDR2 SVGAGI.

The genes are TRBV9 and TRBJ2-2; the match to TRBD2 covers 10 bases. The trim removed 4 bases at V and 4 bases at J, leaving 7 bases unmatched. This CDR3 is 16 amino acids long. Germline V gene sequence: CDR1 SGDLS, CDR2 YYNGEE. The CDR3 is CASSPVIAGGTGELFF. DNA for the CDR3: TGTGCCAGCAGCCCCGTTATAGCGGGGGGCACCGGGGAGCTGTTTTTT.

V gene TRBV30 combines with J gene TRBJ1-2; 7 positions match TRBD1. The CDR3 spans 11 residues. The V gene's germline CDR1 is GTSNPN and CDR2 SVGIG (reference sequence). The V segment lost 1 base and the J segment 8 bases; nucleotides outside the gene matches: 1. CDR3 in DNA: TGTGCCTGGAGTGAGGGGGCAGGCTACACCTTC. This gives the protein CAWSEGAGYTF.

The V gene is TRBV7-9, the J gene TRBJ1-2; a weak D match, TRBD1 (6 bases). Germline V gives CDR1 SEHNR, CDR2 FQNEAQ (reference sequence). This CDR3 contains 13 residues. Trimming pared 8 bases from V and 4 bases from J, leaving 14 bases between. The DNA of the CDR3 is TGTGCCAGCGGAGACAGGTACATCTATGGCTACACCTTC. Its protein product is CASGDRYIYGYTF.

The V and J genes are TRBV27 and TRBJ2-7; 7 bases match TRBD2. Germline V lookup: CDR1 MNHEY, CDR2 SMNVEV (reference sequence). The CDR3 has 15 amino acids. The V and J ends lost 1 base and 1 base, in that order; junction bases with no gene match: 4. CDR3: CASSLFVGGSYEQYF. Here the CDR3 DNA reads TGTGCCAGCAGTTTATTCGTGGGAGGGTCCTACGAGCAGTACTTC.

To note about this clone: The germline gene is not matched at one end of the junction; a read error may be the cause. This specimen includes other DNA sequences encoding the same CDR3. The J gene is TRBJ2-2, the V gene TRBV5-1; the D is unclear. The CDR3 covers 14 residues. The germline V gene has CDR1 SGHRS and CDR2 YFSETQ. DNA for the CDR3: TGCGCCAGCAGCTTGTTAGGTGACACTGGGGAGCTGTTTTTT. Translation: CASSLLGDTGELFF.

This clone was picked up a small number of times. The chain couples TRBV19 to TRBJ1-5, with TRBD1 identical over 8 bases. With 4 bases clipped from V and 0 bases from J, the junction kept 11 bases outside the gene matches. The CDR3 contains 18 residues. Germline-derived CDR1 and CDR2 are LNHDA and SQIVND (reference sequence). The CDR3 loop is CASSTRRQGPDSNQPQHF. The CDR3 DNA reads as TGTGCCAGTAGTACCCGTCGACAGGGGCCGGATAGCAATCAGCCCCAGCATTTT.

This clone was detected only a few times. CDR3 in amino acids: CASSSTGAPDQPQHF. In DNA form, the CDR3 reads TGTGCCAGCAGCTCTACAGGAGCTCCTGATCAGCCCCAGCATTTT. The chain recombines TRBV5-6 with TRBJ1-5, with D tentatively TRBD1 (5 bases). Germline lookup yields CDR1 SGHDT and CDR2 YYEEEE. V was pared by 3 bases and J by 5 bases, with 15 bases between. This CDR3 is built from 15 residues.

The genes are TRBV5-1 and TRBJ2-7, with 8 bases lining up with TRBD1. This CDR3 region has 13 residues. Germline assignment: CDR1 SGHRS and CDR2 YFSETQ. The junction had 2 bases not matched to a gene; V was cut back by 4 bases and J by 2 bases. The CDR3: CASSMGQAYEQYF. The CDR3 DNA follows: TGCGCCAGCAGCATGGGACAGGCCTACGAGCAGTACTTC.

The V call is TRBV6-6, the J call TRBJ1-4; D remains unclear. Trimming removed 5 bases from V and 1 base from J, with 11 bases in between. CDR1 and CDR2 from the germline V gene are MNHNY and SVGAGI (reference sequence). The CDR3 runs to 15 residues. The CDR3 protein is CASSRRVRTNEKLFF. CDR3 nucleotide sequence: TGTGCCAGCAGTCGCCGGGTGAGAACTAATGAAAAACTGTTTTTT.

The chain is built from TRBV2 and TRBJ1-2; D gene unclear. This CDR3 has 13 amino acids. Trimming removed 5 bases at V and 2 bases at J, with 9 bases between. CDR1 and CDR2 (germline): SNHLY, FYNNEI. CDR3: CASSSDGNYGYTF. For the CDR3, the DNA is TGTGCCAGCAGTTCCGACGGGAACTATGGCTACACCTTC.

Here the CDR3 DNA reads TGTGCCAGTAGGGACAGATCAGTGGCCACAGATACGCAGTATTTT. Protein product: CASRDRSVATDTQYF. This chain links TRBV19 with TRBJ2-3; D is perhaps TRBD1 (6 bases). Between the trimmed V and J ends, which lost 6 bases and 2 bases, there was a span of 15 bases. There are 15 residues in the CDR3. Per germline, CDR1 LNHDA and CDR2 SQIVND (reference sequence).